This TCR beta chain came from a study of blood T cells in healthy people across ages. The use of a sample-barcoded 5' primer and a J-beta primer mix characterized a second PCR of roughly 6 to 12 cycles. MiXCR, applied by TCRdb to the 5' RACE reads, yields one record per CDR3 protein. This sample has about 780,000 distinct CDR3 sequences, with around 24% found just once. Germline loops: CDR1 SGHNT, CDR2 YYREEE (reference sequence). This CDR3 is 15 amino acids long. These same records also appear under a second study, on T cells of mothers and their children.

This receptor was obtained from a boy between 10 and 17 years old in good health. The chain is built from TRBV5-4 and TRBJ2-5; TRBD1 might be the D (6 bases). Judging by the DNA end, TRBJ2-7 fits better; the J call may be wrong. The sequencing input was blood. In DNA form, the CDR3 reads TGTGCCAGCAGCCCGGGATGGACAGTTCTCCACGAGCAGTACTTC. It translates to CASSPGWTVLHEQYF.